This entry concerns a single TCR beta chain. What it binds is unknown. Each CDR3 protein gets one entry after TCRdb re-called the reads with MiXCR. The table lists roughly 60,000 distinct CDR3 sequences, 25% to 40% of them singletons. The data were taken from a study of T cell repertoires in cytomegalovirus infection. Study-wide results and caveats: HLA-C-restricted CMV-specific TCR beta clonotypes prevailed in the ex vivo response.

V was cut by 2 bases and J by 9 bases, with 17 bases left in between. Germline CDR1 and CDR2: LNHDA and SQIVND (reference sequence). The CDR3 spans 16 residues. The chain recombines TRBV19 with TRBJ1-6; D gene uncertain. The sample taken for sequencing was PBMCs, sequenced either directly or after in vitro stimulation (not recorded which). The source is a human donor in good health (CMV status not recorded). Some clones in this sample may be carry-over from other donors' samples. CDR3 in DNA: TGTGCCAGTAGTATAACCCCTTCGGGAGGCGGTTCACCCCTCCACTTT. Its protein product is CASSITPSGGGSPLHF.